The 32 T cell receptor beta chains below come from one sample, sequenced in a study of blood T cell repertoires in COVID-19 (dated by TCRdb to between 2020 and 2021). The library was obtained by the immunoSEQ multiplex PCR assay. The source is immuneACCESS, and TCRdb retained only in-frame sequences with V and J called. Part of the clones is not carried over; for the studies checked, unresolved V genes explain less than half of this, and the remainder is unexplained. The sample profile shows about 260,000 clones; about 80% of them were found once. The top ten clones comprise around 1.8% of the sample. Sequenced sample: peripheral blood. These receptors all stem from an elderly woman with acute or convalescent COVID-19.

The chain uses TRBV5-1 and TRBJ1-1; 9 nucleotides line up with TRBD1. Germline-derived CDR1 and CDR2 are SGHRS and YFSETQ. This CDR3 spans 16 amino acids. V lost 2 bases, J lost 0 bases, and 5 bases stayed unmatched. As DNA, the CDR3 is TGCGCCAGCAGCTTTCCCGGGACAGGGATGAACACTGAAGCTTTCTTT. The encoded protein is CASSFPGTGMNTEAFF.

The chain has TRBV7-8 and TRBJ1-5; D is undetermined. The V end lost 1 base, the J end lost 0 bases, and 10 bases lay between the germline ends. CDR3 length: 16 amino acids. Germline V lookup: CDR1 SGHVS, CDR2 FQNEAQ. In DNA form, the CDR3 reads TGTGCCAGCAGCTTAGAGCGAGCGGTTAGCAATCAGCCCCAGCATTTT. Amino acids: CASSLERAVSNQPQHF.

This rearrangement joins TRBV3-1 (or the pseudogene TRBV3-2) to TRBJ2-1; TRBD2 agrees at 16 bases. This CDR3 has 19 residues. Germline V lookup: CDR1 LGHDT, CDR2 YNNKEL (reference sequence). The V segment lost 2 bases and the J segment 7 bases; nucleotides outside the gene matches: 11. The DNA of the CDR3 is TGTGCCAGCAGCCAACTGGGACTAGCGGGGGGGACGGATTTAAATGAGCAGTTCTTC. It yields the protein CASSQLGLAGGTDLNEQFF.

The chain joins TRBV2 to TRBJ2-1, with TRBD1 identical over 10 bases. The CDR3 has 15 amino acids. J lost 9 bases, V lost 5 bases, and 10 bases had no gene match. Per the germline V gene, CDR1 is SNHLY and CDR2 is FYNNEI. CDR3 loop: CASSTGQGPFIEQFF. For the CDR3, the DNA is TGTGCCAGCAGTACGGGACAGGGGCCTTTCATTGAGCAGTTCTTC.

V usage is TRBV23-1 and J usage is TRBJ1-2; D is perhaps TRBD1 (6 bases). TRBV23-1 is placed among ORFs of uncertain function. The CDR3 sequence is 16 residues long. V gave up 1 base and J gave up 2 bases, with 14 bases separating them. The CDR3 region has the DNA TGCGCCAGCAGTCAATTTATCCAGGGGTGGAACTATGGCTACACCTTC. This encodes CASSQFIQGWNYGYTF.

The chain combines TRBV4-3 with TRBJ1-3; D call uncertain. Trimming took 0 bases from V and 4 from J, leaving 19 bases between them. Germline V gene sequence: CDR1 LGHNA, CDR2 YSLEER. The CDR3 is 18 amino acids. CDR3 DNA: TGCGCCAGCAGCCAAGAGGGCCCCGCAGGATTTACCGGAAACACCATATATTTT. This sequence encodes CASSQEGPAGFTGNTIYF.

This clone appeared a few times. The chain uses TRBV2 and TRBJ2-3; 12 nucleotides align to TRBD2. V lost 9 bases to trimming and J lost 4 bases; unmatched junction nucleotides: 8. CDR3 length equals 15 residues. Germline V CDR1 and CDR2: SNHLY, FYNNEI. The CDR3 DNA is TGTGCCAGTTCGACTAGCGGGAGCCGAGCAGATACGCAGTATTTT. It yields the protein CASSTSGSRADTQYF.

V is TRBV6-5 and J is TRBJ1-1; 7 positions match TRBD1. Germline-derived CDR1 and CDR2 are MNHEY and SVGAGI. Trimming took 6 bases from V and 5 from J; bases not matched to a gene: 6. This CDR3 is built from 13 residues. The CDR3: CASSDRARTEAFF. CDR3 in DNA: TGTGCCAGCAGCGACAGGGCGAGGACTGAAGCTTTCTTT.

The chain uses TRBV10-2 and TRBJ1-3; D is unclear. The CDR3 is made up of 16 amino acids. CDR1 WSHSY and CDR2 SAAADI come from the germline V gene. V shed 0 bases and J shed 0 bases, with 9 bases lying between them. The CDR3 coding sequence is TGCGCCAGCAGTGAGTCGATACAGAGCTCTGGAAACACCATATATTTT. Amino acids: CASSESIQSSGNTIYF.

The chain recombines TRBV7-2 with TRBJ1-2, with 10 bases lining up with TRBD1. V lost 7 bases to trimming and J lost 5 bases; unmatched junction nucleotides: 10. The CDR3 sequence is 15 residues long. Germline values: CDR1 SGHTA, CDR2 FQGNSA. The CDR3 loop reads CASNSMGTGDYGYTF. The CDR3 coding sequence is TGTGCCAGCAACTCTATGGGGACAGGGGATTATGGCTACACCTTC. The full variable domain, completed using reference TRBV7-2 and TRBJ1-2, is GAGVSQSPSNKVTEKGKDVELRCDPISGHTALYWYRQSLGQGLEFLIYFQGNSAPDKSGLPSDRFSAERTGGSVSTLTIQRTQQEDSAVYLCASNSMGTGDYGYTFGSGTRLTVV.

The chain carries TRBV5-1 and TRBJ2-5; 7 positions match TRBD2. This CDR3 has 16 amino acids. Germline trimming cut 0 bases from V and 5 bases from J; bases unmatched to any gene: 10. Germline CDR1 is SGHRS and CDR2 is YFSETQ. The CDR3: CASSLERGQMYETQYF. As DNA, the CDR3 is TGCGCCAGCAGCTTGGAGCGGGGTCAAATGTACGAGACCCAGTACTTC. The variable domain in full, completed from reference TRBV5-1 and TRBJ2-5, reads KAGVTQTPRYLIKTRGQQVTLSCSPISGHRSVSWYQQTPGQGLQFLFEYFSETQRNKGNFPGRFSGRQFSNSRSEMNVSTLELGDSALYLCASSLERGQMYETQYFGPGTRLLVL.

This chain uses TRBV5-6 with TRBJ2-7, with D perhaps TRBD2 (6 bases). Between the trimmed V and J ends, which lost 0 bases and 0 bases, there was a span of 19 bases. In germline, CDR1 is SGHDT, CDR2 YYEEEE. This CDR3 contains 18 residues. The CDR3 DNA is TGTGCCAGCAGCTTGGCCTGGTGGGGGGTCTCGCCCTCCTACGAGCAGTACTTC. Its protein product is CASSLAWWGVSPSYEQYF. The full variable domain, its missing parts supplied by reference TRBV5-6 and TRBJ2-7, is DAGVTQSPTHLIKTRGQQVTLRCSPKSGHDTVSWYQQALGQGPQFIFQYYEEEERQRGNFPDRFSGHQFPNYSSELNVNALLLGDSALYLCASSLAWWGVSPSYEQYFGPGTRLTVT.

The gene calls are TRBV15 and TRBJ2-2, with 7 bases lining up with TRBD1. The germline CDR1 and CDR2 sequences are LNHNV and YYDKDF (reference sequence). The CDR3 consists of 17 residues. Trimming at V came to 0 bases and at J to 4 bases, leaving 8 bases not matched to a gene. The CDR3 DNA follows: TGTGCCACCAGCAGAGATCTTAACAGGGGAACCACCGGGGAGCTGTTTTTT. Its translation: CATSRDLNRGTTGELFF.

V is TRBV7-2 and J is TRBJ2-7, with a weak D call TRBD2 (6 bases). V was clipped by 4 bases and J by 4 bases, with 14 bases between them. The CDR3 has 14 residues. Germline assignment: CDR1 SGHTA and CDR2 FQGNSA. The CDR3 coding sequence is TGTGCCAGCAGCTCGGGACTCACATCATACGAGCAGTACTTC. Its translation: CASSSGLTSYEQYF.

The CDR3 nucleotides are TGTGCCAGCAGTTTGTTACAGGGAGTTTCTTCACCCCTCCACTTT. Protein: CASSLLQGVSSPLHF. The rearrangement joins TRBV27 to TRBJ1-6; TRBD1 is a possible D gene (6 bases). The CDR3 is 15 residues long. V dropped 3 bases and J dropped 9 bases, with 15 bases sitting between them. CDR1 and CDR2 (germline): MNHEY, SMNVEV (reference sequence).

The J gene is TRBJ2-3, the V gene TRBV4-3; no clear D. Per the germline V gene, CDR1 is LGHNA and CDR2 is YSLEER. This CDR3 region has 15 residues. The V and J ends lost 1 base and 3 bases respectively, with 11 bases between them. CDR3: CASSQALPATDTQYF. The CDR3 nucleotides read TGCGCCAGCAGCCAAGCCCTTCCCGCGACAGATACGCAGTATTTT.

The chain is built from TRBV11-2 and TRBJ2-1, with 9 bases fitting TRBD2. V lost 2 bases, J lost 9 bases, and 8 bases stayed unmatched. Per germline, CDR1 SGHAT and CDR2 FQNNGV. This CDR3 contains 15 residues. Written as DNA, the CDR3 is TGTGCCAGCAGCTTACCCGGCGGGAGGGGTCGTGAGCAGTTCTTC. Its protein product is CASSLPGGRGREQFF.

This clone was detected only once. CDR3 residues: CASRSNPREGREQYF. In DNA, the CDR3 is TGTGCCAGCAGATCCAACCCCAGGGAGGGCCGCGAGCAGTACTTC. The chain recombines TRBV6-5 with TRBJ2-7, with 7 bases aligning to TRBD2. The CDR3 runs 15 residues. The trim removed 6 bases at V and 6 bases at J, leaving 14 bases unmatched. Germline CDR1 and CDR2: MNHEY and SVGAGI.

This rearrangement joins TRBV6-1 to TRBJ1-2, with 7 positions matching TRBD1. With V trimmed by 3 bases and J by 3 bases, 7 bases remained unmatched. There are 15 residues in the CDR3. CDR1 is MNHNS, CDR2 SASEGT, per germline. CDR3 sequence: CASSETGRRDYGYTF. For the CDR3, the DNA is TGTGCCAGCAGTGAGACAGGGCGCCGGGACTATGGCTACACCTTC.

The chain recombines TRBV30 with TRBJ1-2; D is undetermined. Per germline, CDR1 GTSNPN and CDR2 SVGIG (reference sequence). Trimming pared 0 bases from V and 6 bases from J, leaving 11 bases between. The length of the CDR3 is 13 residues. The CDR3 DNA reads TGTGCCTGGAGTGTCGGTTCTCGCCATGGCTACACCTTC. Residues: CAWSVGSRHGYTF.

The chain links TRBV6-6 to TRBJ1-5; D might be TRBD1 (5 bases). Germline values: CDR1 MNHNY, CDR2 SVGAGI (reference sequence). This CDR3 is built from 14 residues. The V and J ends lost 2 bases and 4 bases respectively, with 9 bases between them. The CDR3 DNA reads TGTGCCAGCAGTTACGGGGGGGAGAATCAGCCCCAGCATTTT. Its translation: CASSYGGENQPQHF.

The chain combines TRBV7-3 with TRBJ2-3; 8 positions match TRBD2. The CDR3 covers 16 residues. V was clipped by 1 base and J by 0 bases; unmatched bases: 3. CDR1 is SGHTA, CDR2 FQGTGA, per germline. Here the CDR3 reads CASSLRRGGSTDTQYF. DNA for the CDR3: TGTGCCAGCAGCTTAAGGCGCGGGGGGAGCACAGATACGCAGTATTTT.

This clone was seen more than once but under ten times. V and J are TRBV28 and TRBJ1-1; TRBD1 agrees at 9 bases. V lost 2 bases to trimming and J lost 6 bases; unmatched junction nucleotides: 7. CDR3 length equals 15 residues. The germline gives CDR1 MDHEN, CDR2 SYDVKM. The CDR3 bases are TGTGCCAGCAGTTTACACCCGGGACAGGGCGCTGAAGCTTTCTTT. Its translation is CASSLHPGQGAEAFF.

The rearrangement uses TRBV7-2 and TRBJ2-2; 8 nucleotides agree with TRBD2. This CDR3 is 17 amino acids long. V lost 3 bases and J lost 0; bases outside the gene matches: 6. CDR1 SGHTA and CDR2 FQGNSA come from the germline V gene. The CDR3 DNA sequence: TGTGCCAGCAGCTTTCGCGGGAGGCCCCCGAACACCGGGGAGCTGTTTTTT. As protein: CASSFRGRPPNTGELFF.

The rearrangement joins TRBV5-4 to TRBJ1-2, with a weak D call TRBD1 (5 bases). In germline, CDR1 is SGHNT, CDR2 YYREEE (reference sequence). Deletions cut 0 bases from V and 4 bases from J, with 16 bases between. This CDR3 has 16 residues. The DNA for the CDR3 is TGTGCCAGCAGCTTGGCAGGGCACCCCCCGCCCTATGGCTACACCTTC. Translation gives CASSLAGHPPPYGYTF.

The chain joins TRBV20-1 to TRBJ1-1, with 9 bases lining up with TRBD1. V lost 3 bases to trimming and J lost 7 bases; unmatched junction nucleotides: 3. This CDR3 is 12 amino acids long. Germline V gives CDR1 DFQATT, CDR2 SNEGSKA (reference sequence). CDR3: CSASKTGGEAFF. CDR3 bases: TGCAGTGCTAGTAAGACAGGGGGTGAAGCTTTCTTT.

The chain joins TRBV18 to TRBJ2-1; 12 bases line up with TRBD2. CDR3 size: 13 residues. Per the germline V gene, CDR1 is KGHSH and CDR2 is LQKENI. The V gene end was trimmed by 5 bases and the J gene end by 14 bases; junction bases not matched to a gene: 7. In DNA form, the CDR3 reads TGTGCCAGCTCAACCCTAGGACTAGCGGGAAAGTTCTTC. Amino acid sequence: CASSTLGLAGKFF. Together with reference TRBV18 and TRBJ2-1, the CDR3 gives the full variable domain: NAGVMQNPRHLVRRRGQEARLRCSPMKGHSHVYWYRQLPEEGLKFMVYLQKENIIDESGMPKERFSAEFPKEGPSILRIQQVVRGDSAAYFCASSTLGLAGKFFGPGTRLTVL.

The chain carries TRBV6-2 or TRBV6-3 and TRBJ2-3; TRBD2 agrees at 12 bases. The CDR3 consists of 14 residues. Germline lookup yields CDR1 MNHEY and CDR2 SVGEGT. V trimming: 5 bases; J trimming: 6 bases; junction bases outside the gene matches: 3. The CDR3 is CASSTSGRRDTQYF. Written as DNA, the CDR3 is TGTGCCAGCAGTACTAGCGGGAGGAGGGATACGCAGTATTTT.

V usage is TRBV6-5 and J usage is TRBJ2-5, with a tentative D call TRBD2 (7 bases). Looked up from germline, CDR1 is MNHEY and CDR2 is SVGAGI. Trimming took off 2 bases at V and 4 bases at J, with 14 bases between the two ends. The CDR3 extends over 15 amino acids. This chain's CDR3 is CASSYPRGEGETQYF. The CDR3 nucleotides are TGTGCCAGCAGTTACCCGAGGGGGGAGGGAGAGACCCAGTACTTC.

The chain has TRBV4-2 and TRBJ2-1; a weak D match, TRBD1 (5 bases). V lost 5 bases to trimming and J lost 5 bases, with 13 bases between them. The CDR3 loop spans 14 amino acids. Germline assignment: CDR1 LGHNA and CDR2 YNFKEQ. As DNA, the CDR3 is TGTGCCAGCAGCATAAGAACAGGAGACAATGAGCAGTTCTTC. Translation gives CASSIRTGDNEQFF.

This rearrangement joins TRBV30 to TRBJ2-2; 11 nucleotides align to TRBD2. The germline gives CDR1 GTSNPN, CDR2 SVGIG (reference sequence). CDR3 length: 15 residues. Germline trimming cut 3 bases from V and 4 bases from J; bases unmatched to any gene: 4. The CDR3 region has the DNA TGTGCCTGGAGAACTAGCGGGAGTATCACCGGGGAGCTGTTTTTT. Its protein is CAWRTSGSITGELFF.

Worth noting for this clone: This specimen includes other DNA sequences encoding the same CDR3. This chain uses TRBV28 with TRBJ1-2; D call uncertain. Germline V CDR1 and CDR2: MDHEN, SYDVKM. Trimming pared 2 bases from V and 2 bases from J, leaving 6 bases between. This CDR3 region has 13 residues. CDR3 loop: CASSLGGNYGYTF. The CDR3, as DNA: TGTGCCAGCAGTTTAGGCGGGAACTATGGCTACACCTTC.